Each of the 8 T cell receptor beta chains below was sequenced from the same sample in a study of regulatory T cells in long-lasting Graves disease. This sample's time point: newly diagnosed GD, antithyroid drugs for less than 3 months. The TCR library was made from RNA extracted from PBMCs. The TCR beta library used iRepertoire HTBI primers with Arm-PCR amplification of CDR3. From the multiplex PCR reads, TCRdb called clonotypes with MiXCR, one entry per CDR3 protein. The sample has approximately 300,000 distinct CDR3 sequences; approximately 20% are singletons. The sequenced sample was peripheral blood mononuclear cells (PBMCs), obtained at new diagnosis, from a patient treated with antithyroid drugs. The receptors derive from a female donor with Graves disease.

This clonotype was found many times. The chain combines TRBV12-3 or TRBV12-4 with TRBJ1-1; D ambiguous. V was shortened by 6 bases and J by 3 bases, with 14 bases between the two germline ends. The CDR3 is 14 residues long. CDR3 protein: CASSFPLADTEAFF. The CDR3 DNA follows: TGTGCCAGCAGCTTCCCCCTTGCCGACACTGAAGCTTTCTTT.

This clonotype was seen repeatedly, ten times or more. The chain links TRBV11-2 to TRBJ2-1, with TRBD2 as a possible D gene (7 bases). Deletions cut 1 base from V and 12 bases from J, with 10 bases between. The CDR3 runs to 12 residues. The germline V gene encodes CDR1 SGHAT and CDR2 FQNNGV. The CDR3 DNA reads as TGTGCCAGCAGCTTAGGGGGGGGGCGGCAGTTCTTC. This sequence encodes CASSLGGGRQFF.

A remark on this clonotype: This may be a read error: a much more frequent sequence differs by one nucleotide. As DNA, the CDR3 is TGTGCCAGCTCACCAGATTGGGTCGAAGAGACCCAGTACTTC. As protein: CASSPDWVEETQYF. The V call is TRBV18, the J call TRBJ2-1, with D unclear. The tail of the sequence fits TRBJ2-5 better, so the J call may be wrong. There are 14 residues in the CDR3. Germline CDR1 and CDR2: KGHSH and LQKENI.

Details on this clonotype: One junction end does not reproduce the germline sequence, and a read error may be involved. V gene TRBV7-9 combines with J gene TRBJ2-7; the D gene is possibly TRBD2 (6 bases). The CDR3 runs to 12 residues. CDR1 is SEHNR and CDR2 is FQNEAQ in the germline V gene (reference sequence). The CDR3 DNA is TGTGCCAGCAGCCCAATTGGCGGGGAATATCACTTC. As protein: CASSPIGGEYHF. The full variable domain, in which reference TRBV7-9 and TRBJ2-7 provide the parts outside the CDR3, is DTGVSQNPRHKITKRGQNVTFRCDPISEHNRLYWYRQTLGQGPEFLTYFQNEAQLEKSRLLSDRFSAERPKGSFSTLEIQRTEQGDSAMYLCASSPIGGEYHFGPGTRLTVT.

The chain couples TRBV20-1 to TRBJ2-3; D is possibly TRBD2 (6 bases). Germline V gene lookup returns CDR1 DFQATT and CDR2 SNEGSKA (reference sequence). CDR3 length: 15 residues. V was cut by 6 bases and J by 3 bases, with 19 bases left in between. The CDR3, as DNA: TGCAGTGCCTCCCGGAGGGGCTGGGTAACAGATACGCAGTATTTT. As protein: CSASRRGWVTDTQYF.

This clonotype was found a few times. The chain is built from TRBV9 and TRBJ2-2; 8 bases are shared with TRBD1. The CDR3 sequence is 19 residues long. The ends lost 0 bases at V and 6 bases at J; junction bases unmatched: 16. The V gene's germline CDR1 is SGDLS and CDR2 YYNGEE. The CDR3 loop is CASSVGKGTGGIFPGELFF. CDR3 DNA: TGTGCCAGCAGCGTAGGGAAGGGGACAGGCGGGATTTTTCCCGGGGAGCTGTTTTTT.

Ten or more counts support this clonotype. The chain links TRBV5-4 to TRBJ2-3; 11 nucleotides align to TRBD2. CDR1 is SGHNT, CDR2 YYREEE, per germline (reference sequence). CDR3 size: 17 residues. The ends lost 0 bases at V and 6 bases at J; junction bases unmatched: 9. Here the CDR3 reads CASSLGLAGTTRDTQYF. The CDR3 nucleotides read TGTGCCAGCAGCTTGGGACTAGCGGGGACCACAAGGGATACGCAGTATTTT.

Here the CDR3 reads CASSPQDRGRDQPQHF. CDR3 in DNA: TGTGCCAGCTCACCTCAGGACAGGGGTCGGGATCAGCCCCAGCATTTT. The chain links TRBV18 to TRBJ1-5, with 9 bases fitting TRBD1. V lost 3 bases to trimming and J lost 5 bases; unmatched junction nucleotides: 8. The CDR3 runs to 16 residues. Germline CDR1 is KGHSH and CDR2 is LQKENI.